A selection of T cell receptor beta chains follows, all from one sample in a study of blood T cell repertoires in COVID-19. The assay was immunoSEQ multiplex PCR, and TCRdb's table has in-frame clones only and misses some. There are 40,000 to 55,000 clones in the sample; 65% to 85% occur only once, and approximately 15% lies in the top ten. Sample: peripheral blood. The source of these receptors is a man in his forties with acute or convalescent COVID-19. Both conserved end residues are trimmed from each CDR3. The order of the fields is J gene, V gene, CDR3 protein.

J: TRBJ2-1
V: TRBV19
CDR3: ASSINSGRGSYNEQF

J: TRBJ1-2
V: TRBV24-1
CDR3: ATSDRYRGRGYT

J: TRBJ2-5
V: TRBV2
CDR3: ASSDEATKTQY

J: TRBJ2-2
V: TRBV7-6
CDR3: ASSKTVTNTGELF

J: TRBJ1-1
V: TRBV5-4
CDR3: ASSLAPQGANTEAF

J: TRBJ1-5
V: TRBV5-5
CDR3: ASSKDTYQPQH

J: TRBJ1-6
V: TRBV7-2
CDR3: ASSSDRNSPLH

J: TRBJ1-2
V: TRBV6-6
CDR3: ASRGVDSLRGYGYT

J: TRBJ1-3
V: TRBV3-1/TRBV3-2
CDR3: ASSLWRTGSGNTIY

J: TRBJ2-1
V: TRBV7-9
CDR3: ASSAGGYNEQF

J: TRBJ2-2
V: TRBV24-1
CDR3: ATSDTLRDSQRTGELF

J: TRBJ2-6
V: TRBV24-1
CDR3: ATSDHLGQGSGANVLT

J: TRBJ2-1
V: TRBV6-5
CDR3: ASSYSTGSYNEQF

J: TRBJ1-5
V: TRBV6-1
CDR3: ASSESGDQPQH

J: TRBJ1-1
V: TRBV2
CDR3: ASSQGSEAF

J: TRBJ2-3
V: TRBV5-8
CDR3: ASSLYRSAQY

J: TRBJ2-5
V: TRBV2
CDR3: ASSAPLAGSRAQY

J: TRBJ1-2
V: TRBV18
CDR3: ASSPRQGLSVYGYT

J: TRBJ2-1
V: TRBV15
CDR3: ATSREVASHNNEQF

J: TRBJ2-1
V: TRBV7-9
CDR3: ASSDYRDRGYNEQF

J: TRBJ1-6
V: TRBV6-5
CDR3: ASSYSGKGNSPLH

J: TRBJ2-3
V: TRBV7-6
CDR3: ASSSERERTDTQY

J: TRBJ1-4
V: TRBV7-9
CDR3: ASSLEASGPGEKLF

J: TRBJ1-2
V: TRBV27
CDR3: ASSFRQGNYGYT

J: TRBJ1-2
V: TRBV27
CDR3: ASSYIGLPNYGYT

J: TRBJ1-1
V: TRBV18
CDR3: ASSPSGGAAEAF

J: TRBJ1-3
V: TRBV6-5
CDR3: ASSSLQGDRNTIY

J: TRBJ2-5
V: TRBV5-1
CDR3: ASSSATSGGPQETQY

J: TRBJ2-3
V: TRBV6-5
CDR3: ASSTGKLTDTQY

J: TRBJ1-5
V: TRBV6-6
CDR3: ASSSVGQSNQPQH

J: TRBJ1-2
V: TRBV7-9
CDR3: ASRDTGAGYGYT

J: TRBJ1-2
V: TRBV24-1
CDR3: ATSEDPVSGGVYGYT